Below, one T cell receptor beta chain is given with its context. What it recognizes is unknown. The data originate from a study of CD8 T cells in ankylosing spondylitis. From the 5' RACE reads, TCRdb called clonotypes with MiXCR, one entry per CDR3 protein. The sample contains about 480,000 distinct CDR3 sequences, more than 15% of which appear only once. Study conclusions and caveats: Previously reported in reactive arthritis synovial fluid and blood were some of the motif variants. There was a TCR beta motif, made of eight highly homologous variants, that appeared characteristic of ankylosing spondylitis blood. Within matched ankylosing spondylitis synovial fluid, disease-linked clones were reportedly significantly enriched.

The sequence came from a male donor with ankylosing spondylitis. The specimen sequenced was blood, either unsorted or a sorted T cell fraction (not recorded which).

CDR3 sequence: CASSLRASGYNEQFF. In DNA, the CDR3 is TGTGCCAGCAGCTTAAGGGCTAGCGGTTACAATGAGCAGTTCTTC. J is TRBJ2-1 and V is TRBV7-3; the match to TRBD2 covers 7 bases. V trimming: 1 base; J trimming: 4 bases; junction bases outside the gene matches: 4. Germline CDR1 and CDR2: SGHTA and FQGTGA. The CDR3 contains 15 residues.